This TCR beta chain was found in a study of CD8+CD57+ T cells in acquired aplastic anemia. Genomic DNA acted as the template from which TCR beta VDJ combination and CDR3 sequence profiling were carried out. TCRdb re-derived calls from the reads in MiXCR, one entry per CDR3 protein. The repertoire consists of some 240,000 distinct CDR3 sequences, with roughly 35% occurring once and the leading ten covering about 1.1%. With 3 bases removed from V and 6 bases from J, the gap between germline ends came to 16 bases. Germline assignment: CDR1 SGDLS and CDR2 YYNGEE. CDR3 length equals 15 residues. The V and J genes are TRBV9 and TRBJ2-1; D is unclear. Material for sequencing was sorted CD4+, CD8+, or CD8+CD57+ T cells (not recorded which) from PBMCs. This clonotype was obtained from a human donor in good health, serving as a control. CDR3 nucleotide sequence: TGTGCCAGCAGCGCCCGATATCCGGATAGCAATGAGCAGTTCTTC. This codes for CASSARYPDSNEQFF.